Detailed here is one TCR beta chain. This receptor's antigen is unknown. No clone much larger than this one lies a single base away; base qualities are absent. The sample is drawn from a study of blood T cell repertoires in COVID-19 (dated by TCRdb to 2019 to 2021). Describing the broader study: Collaborator samples came from the United States, Italy and Spain and covered acute and convalescent phases of COVID-19. The samples were drawn from two sources: the first 160 participants of the ongoing ImmuneRACE study, and some 1,300 subjects contributed by 6 global collaborators. Sample metadata almost always included a de-identified subject ID, COVID-19 status, age in years and sex. The dataset comprised deeply sampled blood TCRbeta repertoires from subjects exposed to, actively infected with, or recovered from COVID-19. The repertoires were made available in a free public database intended to serve as a resource for research on the immune response to SARS-CoV-2. Where HLA class I and class II types were available, the types were taken from metadata supplied by the sample provider, not from assay-based typing. The material from the prospective study consisted of cDNA or gDNA derived from T cells, B-cell-depleted T cells, or PBMCs.

The cysteine opens and the phenylalanine closes a CDR3 of 16 amino acids. The only DNA kept is the CDR3, 48 bases in frame from the first base. The CDR1 and CDR2 encoded by the germline V gene (reference sequence) are LNHDA and SQIVND. Clipping removes 1 base from V and 1 base from J, with 4 as the unmatched junction base count. Each collaborating institution followed its own protocols to collect whole blood in K2EDTA tubes. For TCRbeta analysis, collaborators shipped samples as frozen whole blood, isolated PBMCs, or DNA extracted from either of those sample types. The investigation overall reported the following: How much clinical and demographic metadata was included differed by source and by participant, and the metadata was provided uncurated.

The immunoSEQ Assay, a bias-controlled multiplex PCR, was used to amplify TCRbeta CDR3 regions from genomic DNA. On the study's bioinformatics: The number of nucleated cells in each sample was estimated by amplification of reference gene primers within the assay. Sequence reads were collapsed and filtered to measure the absolute abundance of every unique TCRbeta CDR3 rearrangement. For each sample, productive Simpson clonality was calculated as the square root of Simpson's diversity index over productive rearrangements. This is the immuneACCESS table as TCRdb keeps it, with only in-frame sequences that have V and J called. A part of the clones is gone; compared with another copy, unresolved V genes explain less than half, and the rest is unexplained. V and J calls and clone size are those listed in that table; D and trimming were worked out from the DNA. The sample includes about 200,000 clones, with approximately 89% observed a single time. The ten largest clones capture about 5% of the sample.

The sequencing input was peripheral blood. This clonotype originated in a woman in her thirties or forties with acute or convalescent COVID-19. This chain is built from TRBV19 and TRBJ1-1, and 9 bases in between align with TRBD1. The DNA sequence is TGTGCCAGTAGTATAGGTGGGACAGGGACGAACACTGAAGCTTTCTTT. The encoded protein is CASSIGGTGTNTEAFF.